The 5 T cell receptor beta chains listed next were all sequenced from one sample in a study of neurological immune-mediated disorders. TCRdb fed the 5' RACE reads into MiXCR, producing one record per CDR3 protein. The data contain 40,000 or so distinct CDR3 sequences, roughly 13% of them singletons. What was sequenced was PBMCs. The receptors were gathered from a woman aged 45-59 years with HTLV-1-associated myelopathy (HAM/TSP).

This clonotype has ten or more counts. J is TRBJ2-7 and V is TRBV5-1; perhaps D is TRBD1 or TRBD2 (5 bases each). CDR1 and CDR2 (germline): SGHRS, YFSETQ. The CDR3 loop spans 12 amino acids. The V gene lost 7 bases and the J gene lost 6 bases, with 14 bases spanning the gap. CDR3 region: CASSSPGREQYF. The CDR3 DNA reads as TGCGCCAGCTCGTCCCCGGGGCGCGAGCAGTACTTC.

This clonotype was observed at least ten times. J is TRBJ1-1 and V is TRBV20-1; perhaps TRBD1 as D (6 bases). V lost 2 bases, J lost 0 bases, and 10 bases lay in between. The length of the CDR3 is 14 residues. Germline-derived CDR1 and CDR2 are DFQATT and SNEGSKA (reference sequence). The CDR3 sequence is CSARSTGLNTEAFF. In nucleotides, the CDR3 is TGCAGTGCTAGAAGCACAGGGTTGAACACTGAAGCTTTCTTT.

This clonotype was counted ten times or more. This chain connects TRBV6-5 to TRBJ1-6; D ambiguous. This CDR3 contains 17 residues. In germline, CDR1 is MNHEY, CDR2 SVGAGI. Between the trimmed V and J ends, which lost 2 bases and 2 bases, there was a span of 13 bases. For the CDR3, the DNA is TGTGCCAGCAGTTACGGGCAAGGAGGTGCCTATAATTCACCCCTCCACTTT. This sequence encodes CASSYGQGGAYNSPLHF.

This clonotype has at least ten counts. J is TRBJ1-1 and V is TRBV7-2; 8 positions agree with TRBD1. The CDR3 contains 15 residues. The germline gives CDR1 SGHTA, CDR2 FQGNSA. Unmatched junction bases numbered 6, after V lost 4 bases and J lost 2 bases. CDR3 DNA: TGTGCCAGCAGCTACTACGGACAGGGAAACACTGAAGCTTTCTTT. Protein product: CASSYYGQGNTEAFF.

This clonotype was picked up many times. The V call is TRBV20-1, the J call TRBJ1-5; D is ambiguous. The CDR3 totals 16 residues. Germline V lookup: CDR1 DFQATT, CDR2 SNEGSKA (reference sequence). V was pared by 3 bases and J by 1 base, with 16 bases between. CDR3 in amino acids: CSAREWPGGSNQPQHF. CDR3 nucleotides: TGCAGTGCTAGGGAGTGGCCAGGTGGGAGCAATCAGCCCCAGCATTTT.